These 5 T cell receptor beta chains were all obtained from the same sample, sequenced in a study of beta chain features in type 1 diabetes. The isolated RNA, all of it, was reverse transcribed, so expressed TCRB transcripts were what got sequenced. Libraries were prepared by immunoSEQ multiplex PCR; TCRdb keeps only in-frame clonotypes and omits some of them. The data hold about 620,000 clones, with about 14% observed a single time. Sequenced input: naive CD4+ T cells from blood. All receptors come from a young man in good health.

The table lists this clone with a few counts. This sample includes further DNA sequences coding for the same CDR3. The chain is built from TRBV4-2 and TRBJ2-7, with a possible D match to TRBD1 (6 bases). CDR3 length: 13 amino acids. Trimming took off 0 bases at V and 3 bases at J, with 6 bases between the two ends. Per the germline V gene, CDR1 is LGHNA and CDR2 is YNFKEQ. The CDR3 DNA is TGTGCCAGCAGCCAAGACAGGGGCTACGAGCAGTACTTC. As protein: CASSQDRGYEQYF.

V gene TRBV9 combines with J gene TRBJ2-1, with D perhaps matching TRBD2 (6 bases). This CDR3 is built from 15 residues. Germline V gene data show CDR1 as SGDLS and CDR2 as YYNGEE. Trimming took 0 bases from V and 8 from J, leaving 15 bases between them. CDR3 sequence: CASSVVRGRVDEQFF. CDR3 nucleotides: TGTGCCAGCAGCGTAGTGCGGGGCCGTGTGGATGAGCAGTTCTTC.

The chain links TRBV7-9 to TRBJ2-7; 9 nucleotides match TRBD2. There are 15 residues in the CDR3. Germline CDR1 and CDR2: SEHNR and FQNEAQ (reference sequence). The J segment lost 3 bases and the V segment lost 6 bases, leaving 9 bases of the junction unmatched. The DNA of the CDR3 is TGTGCCAGCAGTATACGCGGGAGGGCGGGCTACGAGCAGTACTTC. Its protein is CASSIRGRAGYEQYF. The full variable domain, its missing parts supplied by reference TRBV7-9 and TRBJ2-7, is DTGVSQNPRHKITKRGQNVTFRCDPISEHNRLYWYRQTLGQGPEFLTYFQNEAQLEKSRLLSDRFSAERPKGSFSTLEIQRTEQGDSAMYLCASSIRGRAGYEQYFGPGTRLTVT.

This clone was picked up a small number of times. The chain carries TRBV14 and TRBJ1-1; 7 positions agree with TRBD1. V shed 5 bases, J shed 2 bases, and the junction held 5 bases outside the gene matches. The CDR3 contains 14 residues. The germline CDR1 and CDR2 sequences are SGHDN and FVKESK. The CDR3 spells CASSGDRDNTEAFF. CDR3 nucleotides: TGTGCCAGCAGCGGAGACAGGGATAACACTGAAGCTTTCTTT.

This clone was counted only a few times. The CDR3 sequence: CASSLSHHYNEQFF. The CDR3 DNA sequence: TGTGCCAGCAGTTTATCCCACCACTACAATGAGCAGTTCTTC. This chain connects TRBV28 to TRBJ2-1, with D hard to call. CDR1 MDHEN and CDR2 SYDVKM come from the germline V gene. This CDR3 is 14 amino acids long. V shed 1 base and J shed 3 bases, with 7 bases lying between them. Full variable domain (remainder filled in from reference TRBV28 and TRBJ2-1): DVKVTQSSRYLVKRTGEKVFLECVQDMDHENMFWYRQDPGLGLRLIYFSYDVKMKEKGDIPEGYSVSREKKERFSLILESASTNQTSMYLCASSLSHHYNEQFFGPGTRLTVL.